The TCR beta chain under discussion was sequenced for a study of metastatic and nonmetastatic thyroid tumors. Study-level information: From malignant and benign thyroid patients, repertoires in blood and in tumor or nodule tissue were compared. Overall study results and limits: Benign nodules reportedly had significantly lower TCR beta diversity than malignant thyroid tumors in blood and tumor.

As handled by the study authors: The distant-metastasis classifier for papillary thyroid cancer was built from CDR3 differences across clinicopathological groups. TCRdb re-called the PCR reads through MiXCR. The V and J calls were not made by the authors but by TCRdb's processing. The table includes tens of thousands of clones, roughly 25% detected once. This clone was picked up many times. The antigen is unknown. V was clipped by 6 bases and J by 2 bases, with 19 bases between them. Germline V lookup: CDR1 MGHDK, CDR2 SYGVNS. The CDR3 is 16 amino acids. None of the patients had undergone any treatment ahead of thyroid surgery.

The TCR originated in a female donor with papillary thyroid cancer or a benign thyroid nodule (not recorded which). Some clones in this sample may be carry-over from other donors' samples. The specimen was blood. This rearrangement joins TRBV25-1 to TRBJ2-5; D is uncertain. The CDR3 coding sequence is TGTGCCAGCAGCTACTCGGCAGGATACATGCAAGAGACCCAGTACTTC. It is translated as CASSYSAGYMQETQYF.